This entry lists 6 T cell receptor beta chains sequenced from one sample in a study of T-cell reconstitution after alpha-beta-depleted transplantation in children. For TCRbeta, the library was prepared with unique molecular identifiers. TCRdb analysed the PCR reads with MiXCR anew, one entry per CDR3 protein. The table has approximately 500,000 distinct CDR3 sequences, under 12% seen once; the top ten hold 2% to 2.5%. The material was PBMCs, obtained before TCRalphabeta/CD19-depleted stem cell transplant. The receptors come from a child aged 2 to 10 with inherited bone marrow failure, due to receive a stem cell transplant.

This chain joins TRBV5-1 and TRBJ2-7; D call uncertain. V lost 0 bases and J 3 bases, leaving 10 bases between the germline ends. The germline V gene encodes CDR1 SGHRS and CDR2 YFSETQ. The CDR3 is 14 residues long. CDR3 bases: TGCGCCAGCAGCTTGGATACCGATTTCTACGAGCAGTACTTC. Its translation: CASSLDTDFYEQYF.

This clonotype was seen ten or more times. This chain's CDR3 is CAWSVRGIVGNEQFF. The DNA for the CDR3 is TGTGCCTGGAGTGTACGCGGTATAGTGGGCAATGAGCAGTTCTTC. The chain has TRBV30 and TRBJ2-1; no clear D. This CDR3 spans 15 amino acids. V lost 0 bases and J lost 6, with 15 bases in between. Germline V gene lookup returns CDR1 GTSNPN and CDR2 SVGIG (reference sequence).

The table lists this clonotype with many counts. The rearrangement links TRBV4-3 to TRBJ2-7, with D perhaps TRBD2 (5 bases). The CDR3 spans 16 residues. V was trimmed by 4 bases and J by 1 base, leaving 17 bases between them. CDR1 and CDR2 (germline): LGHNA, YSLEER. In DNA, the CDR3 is TGCGCCAGCAGCCTATCGCGGGCGCTCGATTCCTACGAGCAGTACTTC. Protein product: CASSLSRALDSYEQYF.

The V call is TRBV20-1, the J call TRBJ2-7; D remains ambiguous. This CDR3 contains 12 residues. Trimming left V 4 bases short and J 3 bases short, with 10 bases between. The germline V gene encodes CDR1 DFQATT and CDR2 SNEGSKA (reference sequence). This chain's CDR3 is CSAKFNIYEQYF. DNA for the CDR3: TGCAGTGCTAAATTTAACATCTACGAGCAGTACTTC.

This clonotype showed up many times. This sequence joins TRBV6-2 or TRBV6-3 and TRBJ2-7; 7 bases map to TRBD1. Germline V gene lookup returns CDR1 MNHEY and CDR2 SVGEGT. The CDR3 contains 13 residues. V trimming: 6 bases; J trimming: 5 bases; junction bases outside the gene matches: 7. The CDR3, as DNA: TGTGCCAGCAGCCCGGGGACAGCCAACGAGCAGTACTTC. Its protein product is CASSPGTANEQYF.

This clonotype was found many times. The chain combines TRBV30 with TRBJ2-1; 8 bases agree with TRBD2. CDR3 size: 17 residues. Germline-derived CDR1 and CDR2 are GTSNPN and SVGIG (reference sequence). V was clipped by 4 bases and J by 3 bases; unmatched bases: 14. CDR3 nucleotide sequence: TGTGCCTGGACCGGCCTCCTCACTAGCGGAAACTACAATGAGCAGTTCTTC. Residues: CAWTGLLTSGNYNEQFF.